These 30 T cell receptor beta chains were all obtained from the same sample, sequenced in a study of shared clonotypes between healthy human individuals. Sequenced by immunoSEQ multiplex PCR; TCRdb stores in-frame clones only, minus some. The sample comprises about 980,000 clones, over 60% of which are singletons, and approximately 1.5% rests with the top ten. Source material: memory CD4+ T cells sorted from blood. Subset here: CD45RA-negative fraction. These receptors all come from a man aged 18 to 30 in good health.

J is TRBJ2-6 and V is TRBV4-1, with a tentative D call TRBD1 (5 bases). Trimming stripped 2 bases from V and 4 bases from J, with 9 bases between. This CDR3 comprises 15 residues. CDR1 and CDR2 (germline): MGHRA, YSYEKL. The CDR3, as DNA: TGCGCCAGCAGCCAATCAGGGTACGGGGCCAACGTCCTGACTTTC. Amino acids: CASSQSGYGANVLTF.

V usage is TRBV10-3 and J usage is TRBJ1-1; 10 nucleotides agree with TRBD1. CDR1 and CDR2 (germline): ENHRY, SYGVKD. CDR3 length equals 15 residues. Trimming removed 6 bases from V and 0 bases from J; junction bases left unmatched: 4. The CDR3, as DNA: TGTGCCATCAGCGGGACAGGGGACATGAACACTGAAGCTTTCTTT. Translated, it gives CAISGTGDMNTEAFF.

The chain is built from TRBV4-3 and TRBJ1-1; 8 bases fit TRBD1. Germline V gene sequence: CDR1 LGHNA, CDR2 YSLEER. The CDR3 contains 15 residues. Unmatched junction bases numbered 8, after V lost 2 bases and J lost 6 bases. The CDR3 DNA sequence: TGCGCCAGCAGCCAATCCCAGGGGGCGTACGCTGAAGCTTTCTTT. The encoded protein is CASSQSQGAYAEAFF.

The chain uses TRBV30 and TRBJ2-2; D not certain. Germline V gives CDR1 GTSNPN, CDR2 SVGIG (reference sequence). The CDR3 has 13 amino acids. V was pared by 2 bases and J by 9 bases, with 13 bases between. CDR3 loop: CAWSPDGYRELFF. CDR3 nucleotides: TGTGCCTGGAGTCCGGACGGGTATCGGGAGCTGTTTTTT.

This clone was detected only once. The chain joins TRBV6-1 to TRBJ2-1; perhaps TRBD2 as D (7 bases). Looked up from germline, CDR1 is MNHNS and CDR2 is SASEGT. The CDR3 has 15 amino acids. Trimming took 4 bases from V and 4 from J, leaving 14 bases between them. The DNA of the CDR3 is TGTGCCAGCAGTGTTTCGGCGGGGGCTTACAATGAGCAGTTCTTC. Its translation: CASSVSAGAYNEQFF.

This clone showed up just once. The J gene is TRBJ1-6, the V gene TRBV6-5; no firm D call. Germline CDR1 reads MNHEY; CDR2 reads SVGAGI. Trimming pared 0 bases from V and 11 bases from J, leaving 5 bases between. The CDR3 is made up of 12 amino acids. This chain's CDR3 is CASSYSATPLHF. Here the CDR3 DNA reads TGTGCCAGCAGTTACTCGGCAACACCCCTCCACTTT.

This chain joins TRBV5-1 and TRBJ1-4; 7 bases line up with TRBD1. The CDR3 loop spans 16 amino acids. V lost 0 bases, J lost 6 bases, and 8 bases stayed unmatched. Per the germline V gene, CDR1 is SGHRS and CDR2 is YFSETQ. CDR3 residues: CASSLALAGGDEKLFF. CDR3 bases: TGCGCCAGCAGCTTGGCCTTGGCAGGGGGTGATGAAAAACTGTTTTTT.

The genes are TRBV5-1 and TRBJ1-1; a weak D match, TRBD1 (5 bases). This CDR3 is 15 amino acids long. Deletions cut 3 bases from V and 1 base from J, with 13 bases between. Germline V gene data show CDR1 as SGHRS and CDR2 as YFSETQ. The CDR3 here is CASSWTTAQNTEAFF. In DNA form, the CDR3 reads TGCGCCAGCAGCTGGACAACAGCGCAGAACACTGAAGCTTTCTTT. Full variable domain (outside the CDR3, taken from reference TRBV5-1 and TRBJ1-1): KAGVTQTPRYLIKTRGQQVTLSCSPISGHRSVSWYQQTPGQGLQFLFEYFSETQRNKGNFPGRFSGRQFSNSRSEMNVSTLELGDSALYLCASSWTTAQNTEAFFGQGTRLTVV.

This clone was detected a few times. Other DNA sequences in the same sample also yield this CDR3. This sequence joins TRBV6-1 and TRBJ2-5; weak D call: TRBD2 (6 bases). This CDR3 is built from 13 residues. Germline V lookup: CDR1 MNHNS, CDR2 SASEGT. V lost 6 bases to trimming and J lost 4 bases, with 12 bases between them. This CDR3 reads CASRGGVGETQYF. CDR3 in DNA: TGTGCCAGCAGGGGGGGTGTTGGAGAGACCCAGTACTTC.

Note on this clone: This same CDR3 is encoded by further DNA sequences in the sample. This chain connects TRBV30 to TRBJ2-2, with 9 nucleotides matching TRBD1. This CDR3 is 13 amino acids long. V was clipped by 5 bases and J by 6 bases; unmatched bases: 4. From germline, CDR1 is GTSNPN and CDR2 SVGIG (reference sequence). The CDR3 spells CAWGRQGAGELFF. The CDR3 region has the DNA TGTGCCTGGGGAAGACAGGGGGCCGGGGAGCTGTTTTTT.

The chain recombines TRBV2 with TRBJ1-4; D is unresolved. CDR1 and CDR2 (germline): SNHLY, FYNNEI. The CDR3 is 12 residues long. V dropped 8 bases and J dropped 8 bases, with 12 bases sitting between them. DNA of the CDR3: TGTGCCAGCCGGGTCAGCCGGGAAAAACTGTTTTTT. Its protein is CASRVSREKLFF.

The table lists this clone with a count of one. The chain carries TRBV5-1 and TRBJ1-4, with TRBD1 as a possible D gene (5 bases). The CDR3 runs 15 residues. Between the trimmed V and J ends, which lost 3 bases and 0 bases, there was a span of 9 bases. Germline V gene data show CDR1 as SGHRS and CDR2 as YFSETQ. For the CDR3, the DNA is TGCGCCAGCAGCTGGGGGGGATCAACTAATGAAAAACTGTTTTTT. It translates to CASSWGGSTNEKLFF.

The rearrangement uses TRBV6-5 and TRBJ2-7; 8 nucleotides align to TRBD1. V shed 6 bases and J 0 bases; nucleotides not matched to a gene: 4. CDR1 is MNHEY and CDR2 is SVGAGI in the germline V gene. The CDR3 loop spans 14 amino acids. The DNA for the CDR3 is TGTGCCAGCAGGCGGACAGGGAGCTCCTACGAGCAGTACTTC. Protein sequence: CASRRTGSSYEQYF.

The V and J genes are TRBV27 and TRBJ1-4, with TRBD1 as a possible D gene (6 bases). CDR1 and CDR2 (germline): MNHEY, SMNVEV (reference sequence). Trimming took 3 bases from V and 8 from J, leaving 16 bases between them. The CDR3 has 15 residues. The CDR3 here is CASSFRGWGREKLFF. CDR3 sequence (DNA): TGTGCCAGCAGTTTTAGGGGGTGGGGAAGAGAAAAACTGTTTTTT.

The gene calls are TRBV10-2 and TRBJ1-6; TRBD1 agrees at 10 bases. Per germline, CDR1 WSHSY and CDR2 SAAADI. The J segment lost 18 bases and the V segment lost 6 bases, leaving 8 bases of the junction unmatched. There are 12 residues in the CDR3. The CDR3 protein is CASRNGTGATHF. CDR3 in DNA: TGCGCCAGCAGGAACGGGACAGGGGCGACCCACTTT.

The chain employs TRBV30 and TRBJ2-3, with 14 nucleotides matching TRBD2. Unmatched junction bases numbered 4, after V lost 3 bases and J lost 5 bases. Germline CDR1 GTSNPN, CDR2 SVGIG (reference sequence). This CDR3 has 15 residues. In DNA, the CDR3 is TGTGCCTGGAGCCCCGGGACTAGCGGGAGAGATACGCAGTATTTT. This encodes CAWSPGTSGRDTQYF. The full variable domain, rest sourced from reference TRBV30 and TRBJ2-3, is SQTIHQWPATLVQPVGSPLSLECTVEGTSNPNLYWYRQAAGRGLQLLFYSVGIGQISSEVPQNLSASRPQDRQFILSSKKLLLSDSGFYLCAWSPGTSGRDTQYFGPGTRLTVL.

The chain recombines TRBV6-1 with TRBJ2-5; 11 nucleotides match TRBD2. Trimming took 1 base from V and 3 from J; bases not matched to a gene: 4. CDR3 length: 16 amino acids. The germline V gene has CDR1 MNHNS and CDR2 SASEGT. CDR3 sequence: CASSEGLAGGKETQYF. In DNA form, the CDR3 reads TGTGCCAGCAGTGAAGGTCTAGCGGGGGGAAAAGAGACCCAGTACTTC.

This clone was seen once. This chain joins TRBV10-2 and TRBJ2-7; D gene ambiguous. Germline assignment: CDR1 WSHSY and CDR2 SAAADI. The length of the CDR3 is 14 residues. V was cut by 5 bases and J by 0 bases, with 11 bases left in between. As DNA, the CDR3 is TGCGCCAGCAGTAGTGCGACGGGCTCCTACGAGCAGTACTTC. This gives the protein CASSSATGSYEQYF.

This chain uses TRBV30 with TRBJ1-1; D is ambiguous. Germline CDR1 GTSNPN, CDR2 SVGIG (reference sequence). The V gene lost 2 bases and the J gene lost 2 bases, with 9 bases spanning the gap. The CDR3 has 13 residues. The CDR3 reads CAWSPVSNTEAFF. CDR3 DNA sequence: TGTGCCTGGAGTCCCGTTTCAAACACTGAAGCTTTCTTT.

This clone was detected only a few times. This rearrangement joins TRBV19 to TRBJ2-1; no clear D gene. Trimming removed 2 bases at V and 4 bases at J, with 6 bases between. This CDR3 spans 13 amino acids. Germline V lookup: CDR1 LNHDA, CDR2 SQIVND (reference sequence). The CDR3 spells CASSIMEYNEQFF. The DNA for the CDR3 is TGTGCCAGTAGTATAATGGAGTACAATGAGCAGTTCTTC.

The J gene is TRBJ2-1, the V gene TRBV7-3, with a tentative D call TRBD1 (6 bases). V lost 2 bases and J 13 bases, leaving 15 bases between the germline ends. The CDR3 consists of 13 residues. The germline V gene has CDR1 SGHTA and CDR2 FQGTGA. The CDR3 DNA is TGTGCCAGCAGCTTACACAGGGCCTCACACCAGTTCTTC. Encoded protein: CASSLHRASHQFF.

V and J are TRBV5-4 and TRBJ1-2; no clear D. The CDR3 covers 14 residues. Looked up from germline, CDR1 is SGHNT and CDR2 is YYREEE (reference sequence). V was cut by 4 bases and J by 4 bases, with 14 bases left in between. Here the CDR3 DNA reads TGTGCCAGCAGCGGGCGTGGATCTAGCTATGGCTACACCTTC. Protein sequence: CASSGRGSSYGYTF.

CDR3 coding DNA: TGCGCCAGCAGTAAGGAATTTCGCAGCAATCAGCCCCAGCATTTT. Translation gives CASSKEFRSNQPQHF. The V and J genes are TRBV10-2 and TRBJ1-5, with no clear D. Germline V gene data show CDR1 as WSHSY and CDR2 as SAAADI. The CDR3 is 15 residues long. V lost 5 bases and J 1 base, leaving 12 bases between the germline ends.

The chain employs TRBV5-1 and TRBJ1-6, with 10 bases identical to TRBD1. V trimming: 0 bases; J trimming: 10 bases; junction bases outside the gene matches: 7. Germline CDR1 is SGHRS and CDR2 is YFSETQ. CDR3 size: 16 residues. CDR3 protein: CASSLEDRGQGSPLHF. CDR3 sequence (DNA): TGCGCCAGCAGCTTGGAAGACAGGGGGCAGGGATCACCCCTCCACTTT.

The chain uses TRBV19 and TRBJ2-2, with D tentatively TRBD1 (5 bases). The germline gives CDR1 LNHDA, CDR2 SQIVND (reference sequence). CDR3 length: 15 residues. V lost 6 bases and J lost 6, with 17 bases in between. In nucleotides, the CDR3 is TGTGCCAGTAGGAGAGCAGGGTCTCAGCCCGGGGAGCTGTTTTTT. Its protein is CASRRAGSQPGELFF.

The CDR3 DNA is TGTGCCAGCTCCCAAACAGGGCTGGGCAATCAGCCCCAGCATTTT. Encoded protein: CASSQTGLGNQPQHF. The chain couples TRBV6-5 to TRBJ1-5; D perhaps matches TRBD1 (6 bases). From germline, CDR1 is MNHEY and CDR2 SVGAGI. V was trimmed by 8 bases and J by 2 bases, leaving 16 bases between them. This CDR3 has 15 amino acids.

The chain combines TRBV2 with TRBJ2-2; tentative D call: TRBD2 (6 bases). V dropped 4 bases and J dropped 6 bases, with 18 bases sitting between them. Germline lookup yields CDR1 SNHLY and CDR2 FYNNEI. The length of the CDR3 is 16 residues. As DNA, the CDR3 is TGTGCCAGCAGTGGACGCTTCCTAAGCGGGTCCGGGGAGCTGTTTTTT. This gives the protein CASSGRFLSGSGELFF.

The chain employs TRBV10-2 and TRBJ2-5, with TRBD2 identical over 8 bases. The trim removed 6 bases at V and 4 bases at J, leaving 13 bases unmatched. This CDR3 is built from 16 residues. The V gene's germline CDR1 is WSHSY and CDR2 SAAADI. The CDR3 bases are TGCGCCAGCAGGGCTAGCGGGCGGACTGGGGGAGAGACCCAGTACTTC. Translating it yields CASRASGRTGGETQYF.

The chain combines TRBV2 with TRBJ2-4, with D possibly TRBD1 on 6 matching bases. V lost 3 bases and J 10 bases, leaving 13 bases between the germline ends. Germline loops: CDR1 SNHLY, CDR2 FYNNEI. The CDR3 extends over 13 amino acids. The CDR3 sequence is CASSDRGGSIQYF. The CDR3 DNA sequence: TGTGCCAGCAGTGACAGGGGTGGGAGTATTCAGTACTTC. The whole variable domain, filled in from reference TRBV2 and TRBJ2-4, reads EPEVTQTPSHQVTQMGQEVILRCVPISNHLYFYWYRQILGQKVEFLVSFYNNEISEKSEIFDDQFSVERPDGSNFTLKIRSTKLEDSAMYFCASSDRGGSIQYFGAGTRLSVL.

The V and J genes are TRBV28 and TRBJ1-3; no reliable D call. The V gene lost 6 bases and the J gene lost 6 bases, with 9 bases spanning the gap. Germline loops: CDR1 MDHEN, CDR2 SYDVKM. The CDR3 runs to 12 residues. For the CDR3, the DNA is TGTGCCAGCAGAGGACGCGCAAACACCATATATTTT. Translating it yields CASRGRANTIYF.